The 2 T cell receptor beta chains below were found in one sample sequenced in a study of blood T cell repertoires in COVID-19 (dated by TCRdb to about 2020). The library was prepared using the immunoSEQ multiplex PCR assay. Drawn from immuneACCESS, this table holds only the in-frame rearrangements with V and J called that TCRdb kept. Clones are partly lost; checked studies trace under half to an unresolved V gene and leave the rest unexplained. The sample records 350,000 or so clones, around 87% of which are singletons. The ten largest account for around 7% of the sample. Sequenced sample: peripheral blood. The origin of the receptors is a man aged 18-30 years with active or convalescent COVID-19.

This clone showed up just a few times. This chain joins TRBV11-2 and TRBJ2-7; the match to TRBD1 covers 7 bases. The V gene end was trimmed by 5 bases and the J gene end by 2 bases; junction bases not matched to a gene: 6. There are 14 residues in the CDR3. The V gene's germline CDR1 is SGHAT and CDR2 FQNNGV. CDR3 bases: TGTGCCAGCAGCCCCGAGACAGGGACCTACGAGCAGTACTTC. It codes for CASSPETGTYEQYF.

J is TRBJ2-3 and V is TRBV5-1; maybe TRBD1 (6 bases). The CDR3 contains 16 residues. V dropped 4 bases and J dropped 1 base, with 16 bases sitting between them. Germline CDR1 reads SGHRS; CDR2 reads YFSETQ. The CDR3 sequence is CASSLRDTQRTDTQYF. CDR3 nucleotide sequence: TGCGCCAGCAGCCTAAGGGACACTCAACGCACAGATACGCAGTATTTT.